A single sample gave rise to the 30 T cell receptor beta chains below, sequenced in a study of cytomegalovirus exposure and HLA in healthy donors. The primer mix had 60 Vbeta and 13 Jbeta primers. Using immunoSEQ multiplex PCR, the repertoire was profiled, and TCRdb retains in-frame clones only, with some absent. The data contain 130,000 to 150,000 clones, more than 70% of them singletons. Material: PBMCs. Receptor source: a woman aged 50 to 60 in good health and CMV-seronegative.

The chain has TRBV28 and TRBJ1-1; TRBD1 agrees at 8 bases. The CDR3 contains 14 residues. The V gene's germline CDR1 is MDHEN and CDR2 SYDVKM. With 2 bases clipped from V and 7 bases from J, the junction kept 6 bases outside the gene matches. The CDR3 nucleotides read TGTGCCAGCAGTTTAGTGGGGGGACAGGTTGAAGCTTTCTTT. The encoded protein is CASSLVGGQVEAFF.

V is TRBV10-1 and J is TRBJ2-1; D not certain. This CDR3 comprises 12 residues. Germline-derived CDR1 and CDR2 are WNHNN and SYGVQD (reference sequence). Trimming shortened V by 4 bases and J by 8 bases, and 9 bases separated the two germline ends. The CDR3 DNA reads as TGCGCCAGCAGTGCCGGTGGTGATGAGCAGTTCTTC. It specifies CASSAGGDEQFF.

The chain links TRBV28 to TRBJ1-5; weak D call: TRBD1 (5 bases). V lost 5 bases to trimming and J lost 6 bases, with 8 bases between them. This CDR3 region has 12 residues. Germline loops: CDR1 MDHEN, CDR2 SYDVKM. CDR3 nucleotide sequence: TGTGCCAGCAGTCTGACAGTTCAGCCCCAGCATTTT. Amino acid sequence: CASSLTVQPQHF.

This clone was counted a single time. This chain uses TRBV7-2 with TRBJ2-2; 8 positions match TRBD2. The CDR3 is made up of 16 amino acids. The germline V gene encodes CDR1 SGHTA and CDR2 FQGNSA. V lost 2 bases, J lost 3 bases, and 5 bases stayed unmatched. The CDR3 sequence: CASSLQRGPHTGELFF. CDR3 DNA sequence: TGTGCCAGCAGCTTACAGCGGGGGCCGCACACCGGGGAGCTGTTTTTT.

This chain connects TRBV19 to TRBJ1-1, with D hard to call. From germline, CDR1 is LNHDA and CDR2 SQIVND (reference sequence). The CDR3 has 15 amino acids. The V gene lost 4 bases and the J gene lost 4 bases, with 16 bases spanning the gap. The CDR3 protein is CASSTSGGWGTEAFF. In DNA form, the CDR3 reads TGTGCCAGTAGTACCTCAGGAGGTTGGGGCACTGAAGCTTTCTTT. The complete variable domain, with remaining parts taken from reference TRBV19 and TRBJ1-1, reads DGGITQSPKYLFRKEGQNVTLSCEQNLNHDAMYWYRQDPGQGLRLIYYSQIVNDFQKGDIAEGYSVSREKKESFPLTVTSAQKNPTAFYLCASSTSGGWGTEAFFGQGTRLTVV.

V usage is TRBV10-3 and J usage is TRBJ1-4; TRBD1 might be the D (6 bases). Trimming took 3 bases from V and 7 from J, leaving 15 bases between them. The germline V gene encodes CDR1 ENHRY and CDR2 SYGVKD. CDR3 length: 15 residues. Here the CDR3 DNA reads TGTGCCATCAGTGAAGGGACAATTGGGAGTGAAAAACTGTTTTTT. This gives the protein CAISEGTIGSEKLFF.

The chain joins TRBV7-9 to TRBJ2-7, with 7 bases identical to TRBD1. The V and J ends lost 5 bases and 2 bases, in that order; junction bases with no gene match: 9. The V gene's germline CDR1 is SEHNR and CDR2 FQNEAQ (reference sequence). This CDR3 is built from 15 residues. The CDR3 bases are TGTGCCAGCAGCGCTAGCCGGGACAGTGCCTACGAGCAGTACTTC. It encodes CASSASRDSAYEQYF.

The CDR3 region is CASSTTVNSPLHF. The CDR3 coding sequence is TGTGCCAGTAGTACGACAGTAAATTCACCCCTCCACTTT. The chain is built from TRBV19 and TRBJ1-6; D is perhaps TRBD1 (5 bases). CDR3 length: 13 residues. Germline loops: CDR1 LNHDA, CDR2 SQIVND (reference sequence). Trimming removed 4 bases at V and 7 bases at J, with 8 bases between.

This clone has only one observation. Other nucleotide sequences in the sample specify the same CDR3. The rearrangement joins TRBV9 to TRBJ2-1, with 7 bases aligning to TRBD2. Trimming removed 0 bases from V and 0 bases from J; junction bases left unmatched: 0. The CDR3 covers 15 residues. CDR1 is SGDLS and CDR2 is YYNGEE in the germline V gene. The CDR3 region has the DNA TGTGCCAGCAGCGTAGGGGGGGGCTCCTACAATGAGCAGTTCTTC. It specifies CASSVGGGSYNEQFF. The full variable domain, completed using reference TRBV9 and TRBJ2-1, is DSGVTQTPKHLITATGQRVTLRCSPRSGDLSVYWYQQSLDQGLQFLIQYYNGEERAKGNILERFSAQQFPDLHSELNLSSLELGDSALYFCASSVGGGSYNEQFFGPGTRLTVL.

This clone was detected only once. V and J are TRBV18 and TRBJ1-1; TRBD1 is a possible D gene (6 bases). Germline CDR1 KGHSH, CDR2 LQKENI. There are 16 residues in the CDR3. V lost 2 bases and J 0 bases, leaving 13 bases between the germline ends. DNA of the CDR3: TGTGCCAGCTCACCAACCTCGACAGGCCTGAACACTGAAGCTTTCTTT. It yields the protein CASSPTSTGLNTEAFF. The full variable domain, completed using reference TRBV18 and TRBJ1-1, is NAGVMQNPRHLVRRRGQEARLRCSPMKGHSHVYWYRQLPEEGLKFMVYLQKENIIDESGMPKERFSAEFPKEGPSILRIQQVVRGDSAAYFCASSPTSTGLNTEAFFGQGTRLTVV.

This clone turned up a few times. The V gene is TRBV7-8, the J gene TRBJ2-3; 8 bases agree with TRBD2. The trim removed 1 base at V and 4 bases at J, leaving 19 bases unmatched. The CDR3 sequence is 20 residues long. Germline values: CDR1 SGHVS, CDR2 FQNEAQ. The DNA for the CDR3 is TGTGCCAGCAGCTTAGTGGGTACACGGAAGGAGCGGGGGACCCCAGATACGCAGTATTTT. Translating gives CASSLVGTRKERGTPDTQYF.

The rearrangement joins TRBV7-8 to TRBJ2-7; 11 bases map to TRBD2. V was clipped by 1 base and J by 3 bases; unmatched bases: 5. The CDR3 has 16 residues. CDR1 is SGHVS, CDR2 FQNEAQ, per germline. The chain's CDR3 is CASSLGGLAGLYEQYF. In DNA, the CDR3 is TGTGCCAGCAGCTTAGGCGGACTAGCGGGCCTCTACGAGCAGTACTTC.

The CDR3 nucleotides are TGTGCCAGCAGCTTAGAAGGGGATCCCTACGAGCAGTACTTC. It codes for CASSLEGDPYEQYF. This sequence joins TRBV13 and TRBJ2-7; a possible D gene is TRBD1 (5 bases). V was shortened by 1 base and J by 2 bases, with 9 bases between the two germline ends. The CDR3 runs 14 residues. Germline V CDR1 and CDR2: PRHDT, FYEKMQ (reference sequence).

This clone came up once. The chain carries TRBV7-2 and TRBJ1-6, with D unclear. The CDR3 has 13 residues. Trimming shortened V by 6 bases and J by 9 bases, and 12 bases separated the two germline ends. Germline V CDR1 and CDR2: SGHTA, FQGNSA. The CDR3 protein is CASSTEFRSPLHF. Here the CDR3 DNA reads TGTGCCAGCAGTACAGAATTCCGTTCACCCCTCCACTTT.

The genes are TRBV7-3 and TRBJ2-2, with TRBD2 identical over 8 bases. The CDR3 loop spans 16 amino acids. The germline gives CDR1 SGHTA, CDR2 FQGTGA. Unmatched junction bases numbered 6, after V lost 3 bases and J lost 3 bases. In nucleotides, the CDR3 is TGTGCCAGCAGCTTCCCAGCGGGGGCCTACACCGGGGAGCTGTTTTTT. Its translation: CASSFPAGAYTGELFF.

The rearrangement links TRBV2 to TRBJ2-5; D gene uncertain. The DNA matches TRBJ2-7 better at its end, which makes the J call doubtful. The CDR3 covers 13 residues. Germline V gene lookup returns CDR1 SNHLY and CDR2 FYNNEI. CDR3 sequence (DNA): TGTGCCAGCAGTGTCTTCGCGGCGTACGAGCAGTACTTC. It yields the protein CASSVFAAYEQYF.

The DNA for the CDR3 is TGTGCCAGCAGCGGAGGTGTTGGCTGGAACACCATATATTTT. Its protein is CASSGGVGWNTIYF. The chain joins TRBV9 to TRBJ1-3; D not certain. Germline CDR1 reads SGDLS; CDR2 reads YYNGEE. This CDR3 is built from 14 residues. Trimming cost V 3 bases and J 7 bases, with 14 bases left between them.

The chain carries TRBV7-2 and TRBJ2-3; no clear D. The CDR3 is 13 amino acids. V gave up 3 bases and J gave up 4 bases, with 8 bases separating them. The germline gives CDR1 SGHTA, CDR2 FQGNSA. Here the CDR3 DNA reads TGTGCCAGCAGCTTGATGGCCCCAGATACGCAGTATTTT. It translates to CASSLMAPDTQYF.

The rearrangement uses TRBV6-5 and TRBJ2-1, with D tentatively TRBD2 (6 bases). The CDR3 covers 15 residues. V lost 7 bases and J 0 bases, leaving 13 bases between the germline ends. Per germline, CDR1 MNHEY and CDR2 SVGAGI. Here the CDR3 DNA reads TGTGCCAGCAATCGTGGGGGGACCTCCTACAATGAGCAGTTCTTC. It encodes CASNRGGTSYNEQFF.

The chain employs TRBV19 and TRBJ2-5, with D possibly TRBD1 on 6 matching bases. The CDR3 runs to 14 residues. Looked up from germline, CDR1 is LNHDA and CDR2 is SQIVND (reference sequence). The V and J ends lost 6 bases and 5 bases respectively, with 16 bases between them. The CDR3 DNA sequence: TGTGCCAGTAGCGTGCAACAGGGTCACGAGACCCAGTACTTC. This translates into CASSVQQGHETQYF.

The genes are TRBV27 and TRBJ1-4; D is undetermined. The V and J ends lost 0 bases and 5 bases respectively, with 4 bases between them. The CDR3 consists of 13 residues. Germline CDR1 is MNHEY and CDR2 is SMNVEV (reference sequence). CDR3 bases: TGTGCCAGCAGTTTATCACTAAATGAAAAACTGTTTTTT. It translates to CASSLSLNEKLFF.

The chain combines TRBV7-8 with TRBJ2-3, with 11 bases matching TRBD2. In germline, CDR1 is SGHVS, CDR2 FQNEAQ. CDR3 length equals 19 residues. The J segment lost 4 bases and the V segment lost 8 bases, leaving 20 bases of the junction unmatched. CDR3 in DNA: TGTGCCAGCTCCCAGAAGACCGGGACTAGCGGACCCTCGGCAGATACGCAGTATTTT. Amino acids: CASSQKTGTSGPSADTQYF.

This chain links TRBV5-1 with TRBJ2-2; no clear D gene. Between the trimmed V and J ends, which lost 3 bases and 0 bases, there was a span of 9 bases. The CDR3 runs 15 residues. CDR1 is SGHRS, CDR2 YFSETQ, per germline. CDR3 nucleotide sequence: TGCGCCAGCAGCTCTACAGCCTCGAACACCGGGGAGCTGTTTTTT. It codes for CASSSTASNTGELFF.

The chain joins TRBV6-1 to TRBJ2-2, with D perhaps TRBD2 (6 bases). The CDR3 covers 17 residues. Germline V lookup: CDR1 MNHNS, CDR2 SASEGT. V lost 4 bases and J lost 8, with 23 bases in between. CDR3 nucleotide sequence: TGTGCCAGCAGTGGCCCCGGGGGAGGCCCGAGTGTGGGGGAGCTGTTTTTT. It yields the protein CASSGPGGGPSVGELFF.

This clone was recorded once. This rearrangement joins TRBV6-1 to TRBJ1-5, with 8 bases that match TRBD1. Losses at the gene ends were 6 bases for V and 4 bases for J; bases not matched to a gene: 5. CDR1 and CDR2 (germline): MNHNS, SASEGT. CDR3 length equals 14 residues. CDR3 loop: CASSKDRVNQPQHF. The DNA of the CDR3 is TGTGCCAGCAGCAAGGACAGGGTGAATCAGCCCCAGCATTTT.

V is TRBV4-2 and J is TRBJ2-1; 9 bases align to TRBD2. CDR1 and CDR2 from the germline V gene are LGHNA and YNFKEQ. V gave up 3 bases and J gave up 8 bases; unmatched junction bases: 11. The CDR3 is 16 residues long. The CDR3 nucleotides read TGTGCCAGCAGCCACAGTCCTAGCGGGGACTGGGATGAGCAGTTCTTC. It yields the protein CASSHSPSGDWDEQFF.

V gene TRBV11-2 combines with J gene TRBJ1-4; no definite D call. The CDR3 extends over 18 amino acids. Per germline, CDR1 SGHAT and CDR2 FQNNGV. Trimming cost V 5 bases and J 6 bases, with 25 bases left between them. The CDR3 reads CASSLTGSGPTIDEKLFF. The CDR3 DNA follows: TGTGCCAGCAGCCTAACGGGATCAGGACCCACTATCGATGAAAAACTGTTTTTT. Combining the CDR3 with reference TRBV11-2 and TRBJ1-4 gives the whole variable domain EAGVAQSPRYKIIEKRQSVAFWCNPISGHATLYWYQQILGQGPKLLIQFQNNGVVDDSQLPKDRFSAERLKGVDSTLKIQPAKLEDSAVYLCASSLTGSGPTIDEKLFFGSGTQLSVL.

V usage is TRBV28 and J usage is TRBJ1-5; 7 bases match TRBD1. Trimming at V came to 7 bases and at J to 4 bases, leaving 10 bases not matched to a gene. The CDR3 contains 15 residues. The germline V gene has CDR1 MDHEN and CDR2 SYDVKM. CDR3 nucleotide sequence: TGTGCCAGCATCTGGGGGACAGTTGGGAATCAGCCCCAGCATTTT. As protein: CASIWGTVGNQPQHF. Full variable domain (missing parts from reference TRBV28 and TRBJ1-5): DVKVTQSSRYLVKRTGEKVFLECVQDMDHENMFWYRQDPGLGLRLIYFSYDVKMKEKGDIPEGYSVSREKKERFSLILESASTNQTSMYLCASIWGTVGNQPQHFGDGTRLSIL.

This clone was recorded once. V gene TRBV28 combines with J gene TRBJ2-2, with 7 bases fitting TRBD1. CDR1 MDHEN and CDR2 SYDVKM come from the germline V gene. Unmatched junction bases numbered 8, after V lost 6 bases and J lost 4 bases. The length of the CDR3 is 15 residues. The CDR3 DNA sequence: TGTGCCAGCAGCCAACCGGGACAGATCACCGGGGAGCTGTTTTTT. Protein product: CASSQPGQITGELFF.

This clone was observed a few times. V and J are TRBV18 and TRBJ1-2, with TRBD1 identical over 7 bases. This CDR3 comprises 14 residues. Unmatched junction bases numbered 3, after V lost 1 base and J lost 4 bases. Looked up from germline, CDR1 is KGHSH and CDR2 is LQKENI. CDR3 loop: CASSPQGAVYGYTF. CDR3 DNA: TGTGCCAGCTCACCACAGGGGGCGGTCTATGGCTACACCTTC.